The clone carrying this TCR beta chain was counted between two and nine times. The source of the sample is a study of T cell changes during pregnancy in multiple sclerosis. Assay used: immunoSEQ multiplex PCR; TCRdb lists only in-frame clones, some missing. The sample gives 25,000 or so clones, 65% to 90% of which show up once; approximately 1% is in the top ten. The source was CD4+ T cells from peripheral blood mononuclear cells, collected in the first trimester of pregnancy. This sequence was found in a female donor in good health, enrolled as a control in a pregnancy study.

CDR3 protein: CAISDMAEQYF. The CDR3 nucleotides read TGTGCCATCAGTGACATGGCCGAGCAGTACTTC. This chain uses TRBV10-3 with TRBJ2-7; D not resolved. Germline V gene data show CDR1 as ENHRY and CDR2 as SYGVKD. CDR3 size: 11 residues. V was clipped by 3 bases and J by 6 bases, with 6 bases between them.